Shown below are 21 T cell receptor beta chains from a single sample sequenced in a study of blood T cell repertoires in COVID-19. Sequenced by immunoSEQ multiplex PCR; TCRdb stores in-frame clones only, minus some. Of over 300,000 clones detected, roughly 90% appear once; the ten largest clones hold nearly 6.5%. The source material was peripheral blood. These receptors were obtained from a man younger than 35 who had recovered from COVID-19.

The chain has TRBV6-5 and TRBJ1-2, with a weak D call TRBD1 (5 bases). The CDR3 loop spans 14 amino acids. V lost 4 bases to trimming and J lost 13 bases, with 22 bases between them. Germline V CDR1 and CDR2: MNHEY, SVGAGI. The CDR3 loop is CASSSTKEGRAITF. CDR3 sequence (DNA): TGTGCCAGCAGTTCCACAAAGGAAGGCAGGGCCATCACCTTC.

The V gene is TRBV7-9, the J gene TRBJ1-2, with TRBD1 as a possible D gene (6 bases). Germline assignment: CDR1 SEHNR and CDR2 FQNEAQ (reference sequence). Trimming left V 1 base short and J 8 bases short, with 8 bases between. The CDR3 consists of 12 residues. CDR3 DNA sequence: TGTGCCAGCAGCTTAGGGGACATCGGCTACACCTTC. The encoded protein is CASSLGDIGYTF.

This clone was counted a few times. The gene calls are TRBV7-9 and TRBJ1-6, with a weak D call TRBD1 (5 bases). Trimming took off 11 bases at V and 1 base at J, with 12 bases between the two ends. This CDR3 contains 14 residues. From germline, CDR1 is SEHNR and CDR2 FQNEAQ (reference sequence). The CDR3 loop reads CAAQGSSYNSPLHF. As DNA, the CDR3 is TGTGCCGCCCAGGGCAGTTCCTATAATTCACCCCTCCACTTT.

This chain joins TRBV6-6 and TRBJ2-7; a weak D match, TRBD1 (6 bases). The CDR3 is 15 residues long. Trimming took 1 base from V and 5 from J, leaving 15 bases between them. Germline-derived CDR1 and CDR2 are MNHNY and SVGAGI (reference sequence). The DNA of the CDR3 is TGTGCCAGCAGTTACTTAGGCAGGGGAGTCCACGAGCAGTACTTC. Protein sequence: CASSYLGRGVHEQYF.

The rearrangement joins TRBV7-2 to TRBJ2-1; tentative D call: TRBD2 (6 bases). The ends were cut back, 9 bases at V and 3 bases at J, with 15 bases in the middle. Looked up from germline, CDR1 is SGHTA and CDR2 is FQGNSA. The CDR3 has 14 amino acids. The CDR3 sequence is CASLRDGGYNEQFF. CDR3 coding DNA: TGTGCCAGTCTCCGGGACGGGGGCTACAATGAGCAGTTCTTC.

This rearrangement joins TRBV5-5 to TRBJ2-7; TRBD1 might be the D (5 bases). This CDR3 spans 14 amino acids. Germline assignment: CDR1 SGHKS and CDR2 YYEKEE (reference sequence). Trimming removed 0 bases from V and 1 base from J, with 8 bases in between. DNA of the CDR3: TGTGCCAGCAGCTTGGTTGACAGTTCCTACGAGCAGTACTTC. Translation: CASSLVDSSYEQYF.

This rearrangement joins TRBV6-1 to TRBJ2-2; D is undetermined. From germline, CDR1 is MNHNS and CDR2 SASEGT. The CDR3 consists of 15 residues. V was trimmed by 0 bases and J by 7 bases, leaving 12 bases between them. The CDR3 coding sequence is TGTGCCAGCAGTGAAGCTTCCCTGAGGAGCGGGGAGCTGTTTTTT. Protein: CASSEASLRSGELFF.

The chain uses TRBV27 and TRBJ2-7, with 8 bases identical to TRBD1. The CDR3 sequence is 15 residues long. The germline CDR1 and CDR2 sequences are MNHEY and SMNVEV (reference sequence). V trimming: 5 bases; J trimming: 0 bases; junction bases outside the gene matches: 6. CDR3 in DNA: TGTGCCAGCAGTCGGGGACAGGCACCCTCCTACGAGCAGTACTTC. Translating gives CASSRGQAPSYEQYF.

About this clone itself: This sample includes further DNA sequences coding for the same CDR3. The V gene is TRBV10-3, the J gene TRBJ2-7, with 8 bases lining up with TRBD1. CDR3 size: 13 residues. After removal of 3 bases from V and 3 bases from J, the junction contained 1 base not matched to a gene. Germline CDR1 reads ENHRY; CDR2 reads SYGVKD. Written as DNA, the CDR3 is TGTGCCATCAGTGAAGGACAGGGCTACGAGCAGTACTTC. It specifies CAISEGQGYEQYF.

The rearrangement links TRBV19 to TRBJ2-1, with TRBD2 as a possible D gene (7 bases). Per the germline V gene, CDR1 is LNHDA and CDR2 is SQIVND (reference sequence). The CDR3 runs to 18 residues. Trimming took 3 bases from V and 7 from J, leaving 25 bases between them. CDR3: CASSMVNGGPWVGNEQFF. As DNA, the CDR3 is TGTGCCAGTAGTATGGTCAACGGGGGGCCGTGGGTGGGGAATGAGCAGTTCTTC.

The J gene is TRBJ1-1, the V gene TRBV5-1, with 7 bases aligning to TRBD1. Germline CDR1 and CDR2: SGHRS and YFSETQ. This CDR3 has 14 amino acids. With V trimmed by 3 bases and J by 1 base, 3 bases remained unmatched. CDR3 nucleotide sequence: TGCGCCAGCAGCTCTACAGGGGAGAACACTGAAGCTTTCTTT. Amino acid sequence: CASSSTGENTEAFF.

This chain connects TRBV9 to TRBJ2-7; no definite D call. This CDR3 region has 13 residues. Germline CDR1 is SGDLS and CDR2 is YYNGEE. Deletions cut 0 bases from V and 5 bases from J, with 9 bases between. CDR3 protein: CASSVAGEDEQYF. The CDR3 coding sequence is TGTGCCAGCAGCGTAGCTGGAGAGGACGAGCAGTACTTC. The full variable domain, completed using reference TRBV9 and TRBJ2-7, is DSGVTQTPKHLITATGQRVTLRCSPRSGDLSVYWYQQSLDQGLQFLIQYYNGEERAKGNILERFSAQQFPDLHSELNLSSLELGDSALYFCASSVAGEDEQYFGPGTRLTVT.

This clone occurred once. The chain carries TRBV4-1 and TRBJ1-3, with D maybe TRBD1 (6 bases). The V gene's germline CDR1 is MGHRA and CDR2 YSYEKL. Trimming shortened V by 0 bases and J by 2 bases, and 17 bases separated the two germline ends. The CDR3 is 18 amino acids. As DNA, the CDR3 is TGCGCCAGCAGCCAAGAACCAAGCACACAGGGTCCTGGAAACACCATATATTTT. Translation gives CASSQEPSTQGPGNTIYF.

V and J are TRBV30 and TRBJ1-1; tentative D call: TRBD1 (6 bases). CDR1 is GTSNPN, CDR2 SVGIG, per germline (reference sequence). The CDR3 covers 12 residues. Trimming removed 1 base at V and 7 bases at J, with 10 bases between. CDR3 sequence: CAWSDTGNEAFF. CDR3 DNA: TGTGCCTGGAGTGATACAGGGAATGAAGCTTTCTTT.

The V call is TRBV12-3 or TRBV12-4, the J call TRBJ1-6; TRBD1 might be the D (5 bases). This CDR3 is 13 amino acids long. The V gene lost 0 bases and the J gene lost 13 bases, with 10 bases spanning the gap. CDR3 nucleotide sequence: TGTGCCAGCAGTTTAGCGGGGCTCGAGCCCCTCCACTTT. It yields the protein CASSLAGLEPLHF.

This chain uses TRBV6-6 with TRBJ2-7, with 10 bases lining up with TRBD1. Germline V lookup: CDR1 MNHNY, CDR2 SVGAGI (reference sequence). The CDR3 extends over 15 amino acids. Trimming took 6 bases from V and 1 from J; bases not matched to a gene: 6. The CDR3 nucleotides read TGTGCCAGCAGGGAACCGGGACAGGGGTCCTACGAGCAGTACTTC. It specifies CASREPGQGSYEQYF.

V and J are TRBV18 and TRBJ2-1, with 10 bases fitting TRBD1. J gave up 7 bases and V 3 bases, and 3 bases lay outside the gene matches. Per the germline V gene, CDR1 is KGHSH and CDR2 is LQKENI. CDR3 length equals 14 residues. The CDR3 is CASSPRDRGNEQFF. The CDR3 nucleotides read TGTGCCAGCTCACCCCGGGACAGGGGAAATGAGCAGTTCTTC.

The chain combines TRBV28 with TRBJ2-2, with 9 bases identical to TRBD2. With 4 bases clipped from V and 6 bases from J, the junction kept 12 bases outside the gene matches. CDR1 and CDR2 from the germline V gene are MDHEN and SYDVKM. CDR3 size: 17 residues. DNA for the CDR3: TGTGCCAGCAGTTCCATCGGGGGCGGGAGGGGAGCCGGGGAGCTGTTTTTT. This encodes CASSSIGGGRGAGELFF.

V is TRBV5-5 and J is TRBJ1-2; TRBD1 might be the D (5 bases). The CDR3 is 15 residues long. Looked up from germline, CDR1 is SGHKS and CDR2 is YYEKEE (reference sequence). The V and J ends lost 4 bases and 4 bases respectively, with 17 bases between them. For the CDR3, the DNA is TGTGCCAGCAGCCGATCCGTAGGGGTCTTCTATGGCTACACCTTC. Its translation: CASSRSVGVFYGYTF.

The rearrangement links TRBV13 to TRBJ1-1; D is unclear. Germline V lookup: CDR1 PRHDT, CDR2 FYEKMQ (reference sequence). The V gene lost 4 bases and the J gene lost 1 base, with 7 bases spanning the gap. The CDR3 spans 13 residues. The CDR3 is CASSSNTNTEAFF. CDR3 nucleotides: TGTGCCAGCAGCTCGAACACGAACACTGAAGCTTTCTTT.

This clone has a single count. The rearrangement links TRBV7-2 to TRBJ1-5; D gene uncertain. Looked up from germline, CDR1 is SGHTA and CDR2 is FQGNSA. The CDR3 is 17 residues long. V was shortened by 2 bases and J by 2 bases, with 16 bases between the two germline ends. The CDR3 region is CASSLSRGGRGNQPQHF. CDR3 sequence (DNA): TGTGCCAGCAGCTTAAGTCGGGGAGGGCGCGGCAATCAGCCCCAGCATTTT. The full variable domain, with the rest looked up from reference TRBV7-2 and TRBJ1-5, is GAGVSQSPSNKVTEKGKDVELRCDPISGHTALYWYRQSLGQGLEFLIYFQGNSAPDKSGLPSDRFSAERTGGSVSTLTIQRTQQEDSAVYLCASSLSRGGRGNQPQHFGDGTRLSIL.